This T cell receptor beta chain was identified in a study of blood T cell repertoires in COVID-19. Study-level information: Whether acute or convalescent, the COVID-19 samples came from the United States, Italy and Spain. Nucleic acid was either cDNA or gDNA, and it came from T cells, B-cell-depleted T cells, or PBMCs.

The CDR3 extends over 16 amino acids. V lost 2 bases to trimming and J lost 0 bases, with 12 bases between them. CDR1 is LGHDT and CDR2 is YNNKEL in the germline V gene (reference sequence). How the authors handled the data: Researchers report that nucleated cell counts were estimated from reference gene primer amplification. Clones were read by immunoSEQ multiplex PCR, and TCRdb kept only the in-frame ones, dropping some. The D gene and trimming were derived from the DNA, and the V and J assignments and clone size from that table. Found here are 200,000 to 300,000 clones, 84% of them singletons; the top ten hold 2% to 2.5%.

This clonotype originated in a man in his forties or fifties who had recovered from COVID-19. The sequenced sample was peripheral blood. The chain carries TRBV3-1 (or the pseudogene TRBV3-2) and TRBJ2-3; perhaps TRBD2 as D (5 bases). CDR3 in amino acids: CASSQIGSGSTDTQYF. Here the CDR3 DNA reads TGTGCCAGCAGCCAAATAGGGAGCGGAAGCACAGATACGCAGTATTTT.